This T cell receptor beta chain was identified during a study of beta chain features in type 1 diabetes. General study points: The cDNA sequencing approach could over-represent high-TCR-expressing cells.

This clone turned up a few times. Its target is unknown. The CDR3 runs 16 residues. The germline gives CDR1 SGHTA, CDR2 FQGNSA. V shed 1 base, J shed 5 bases, and the junction held 9 bases outside the gene matches. The authors reverse transcribed all of the isolated RNA, so sequencing captured expressed TCRB transcripts. Sequencing was performed with immunoSEQ multiplex PCR; in TCRdb, only in-frame clones are kept and a portion is missing. The data show about 360,000 clones, around 12% seen once. The V gene is TRBV7-2, the J gene TRBJ1-2; 8 bases are shared with TRBD1. The receptor was isolated from a man aged 18 to 30 in good health. Sequenced: naive CD4+ T cells from blood. CDR3 in DNA: TGTGCCAGCAGCTTAGTCATGGACAGGGCGATGTATGGCTACACCTTC. This codes for CASSLVMDRAMYGYTF.